This T cell receptor (beta chain) is drawn from a study of blood T cell repertoires in COVID-19. Study in general: The United States, Italy and Spain provided the acute and convalescent COVID-19 samples. PBMCs, B-cell-depleted T cells, or T cells were the source of the cDNA or gDNA that made up the material.

The V end was cut by 7 bases, the J end by 4 bases, with 8 bases between. This CDR3 region has 11 residues. CDR1 is LNHDA and CDR2 is SQIVND in the germline V gene (reference sequence). In the authors' methods: Researchers report that nucleated cell counts were estimated from reference gene primer amplification. Here immunoSEQ multiplex PCR was the method, and the copy in TCRdb shows in-frame clones only, minus some. Clone size and V and J calls were adopted from that table, with D and trimming inferred from the DNA. The top ten hold 0.95% to 1.5% of the sample, which has some 89,000 clones, 82% seen once.

The V call is TRBV19, the J call TRBJ2-7, with D perhaps matching TRBD1 (6 bases). The TCR comes from a woman of 80 years or more with acute or convalescent COVID-19. The sample comprised peripheral blood. CDR3 coding DNA: TGTGCCAGTAAAGGGGGATACGAGCAGTACTTC. Translation gives CASKGGYEQYF. Filled out from reference TRBV19 and TRBJ2-7, the complete variable domain reads DGGITQSPKYLFRKEGQNVTLSCEQNLNHDAMYWYRQDPGQGLRLIYYSQIVNDFQKGDIAEGYSVSREKKESFPLTVTSAQKNPTAFYLCASKGGYEQYFGPGTRLTVT.